The clone carrying this TCR beta chain is a singleton in its sample. Its antigen remains unidentified. This specimen comes from a study of shared clonotypes between healthy human individuals. Overall study results and limits: Four donors shared 5% to 5.5% of their naive CD4 clonotypes.

The method was immunoSEQ multiplex PCR; TCRdb's version includes in-frame clones alone and lacks a portion of them. The repertoire consists of over 950,000 clones, with roughly 80% occurring once and the leading ten covering about 0.94%. The V gene lost 4 bases and the J gene lost 0 bases, with 4 bases spanning the gap. Germline CDR1 and CDR2: LNHNV and YYDKDF (reference sequence). The CDR3 has 13 amino acids. Sequenced material: memory CD4+ T cells from PBMCs. Described subset: CD45RA-negative fraction. The receptor was derived from a man in his late teens or twenties in good health. Some clones in this sample may be carry-over from other donors' samples. The V call is TRBV15, the J call TRBJ1-5; D remains ambiguous. The CDR3 loop is CATSKYSNQPQHF. CDR3 in DNA: TGTGCCACCAGCAAATATAGCAATCAGCCCCAGCATTTT. Filled out from reference TRBV15 and TRBJ1-5, the complete variable domain reads DAMVIQNPRYQVTQFGKPVTLSCSQTLNHNVMYWYQQKSSQAPKLLFHYYDKDFNNEADTPDNFQSRRPNTSFCFLDIRSPGLGDTAMYLCATSKYSNQPQHFGDGTRLSIL.